What follows describes a single T cell receptor (beta chain). The antigen remains unidentified. ViraFEST expansion of antigen-specific CD4+ T cells with viral peptide pools preceded sequencing. After more than 8 days in culture, the CD4+ T cells were isolated. As their vaccination, participants received two doses of either BNT162b2 or mRNA-1273. PBMC were cultured at around 1.9 million per well with 9.5 to 10 IU/ml IL-2 and 8 to 10 ug/ml peptides. Some clones are missing from TCRdb's copy, which holds only in-frame ones; the method was immunoSEQ multiplex PCR. Found here are almost 30,000 clones, 65% to 75% of them singletons; the top ten hold roughly a sixth. This record belongs to a study of vaccination effects on CD4 cells after COVID-19. Overall study: Samples collected post-vaccine were obtained a median of 72 days after the second dose. Study-level results: Healthy vaccinees' vaccine-induced clones included only 1 of 255 that recognized common cold coronaviruses.

This CDR3 comprises 13 residues. V lost 6 bases, J lost 6 bases, and 14 bases lay in between. J is TRBJ1-1 and V is TRBV12-3 or TRBV12-4; no clear D gene. The sample in question was CD4+ T cells from PBMCs cultured with HCoV-OC43 spike peptides, obtained after COVID-19 vaccination. Subset of the sample: HCoV-OC43 spike overlapping peptide pool stimulation. This TCR was recovered from a human donor who received a COVID-19 vaccine. In nucleotides, the CDR3 is TGTGCCAGCAGCCTACAGAGGAGATCTGAAGCTTTCTTT. This encodes CASSLQRRSEAFF.